This T cell receptor beta chain came from a study of OX40 agonist ivuxolimab in advanced cancers. About the study: Dose-escalation cases comprised hepatocellular carcinoma, melanoma, renal cell or head and neck cancer. Partial responses were achieved by three patients: one hepatocellular carcinoma, two cutaneous melanoma.

Germline CDR1 SGHVS, CDR2 FNYEAQ. The CDR3 loop spans 17 amino acids. V was clipped by 6 bases and J by 4 bases; unmatched bases: 12. Generated by immunoSEQ multiplex PCR, the TCRdb table keeps only in-frame clones and is missing some. The repertoire holds tens of thousands of clones, 80% to 90% seen once, with over 1.5% in the top ten. The starting material was CD4+ or CD8+ T cells sorted from blood, obtained in a trial of the OX40 agonist ivuxolimab. J is TRBJ2-1 and V is TRBV7-6, with TRBD2 matching over 10 bases. This clonotype originated in an adult with an advanced solid tumor such as melanoma, head and neck, liver or kidney cancer. CDR3 coding DNA: TGTGCCAGCAGGCAGACGGCTAGCGGGAGAGGTTACAATGAGCAGTTCTTC. This translates into CASRQTASGRGYNEQFF.